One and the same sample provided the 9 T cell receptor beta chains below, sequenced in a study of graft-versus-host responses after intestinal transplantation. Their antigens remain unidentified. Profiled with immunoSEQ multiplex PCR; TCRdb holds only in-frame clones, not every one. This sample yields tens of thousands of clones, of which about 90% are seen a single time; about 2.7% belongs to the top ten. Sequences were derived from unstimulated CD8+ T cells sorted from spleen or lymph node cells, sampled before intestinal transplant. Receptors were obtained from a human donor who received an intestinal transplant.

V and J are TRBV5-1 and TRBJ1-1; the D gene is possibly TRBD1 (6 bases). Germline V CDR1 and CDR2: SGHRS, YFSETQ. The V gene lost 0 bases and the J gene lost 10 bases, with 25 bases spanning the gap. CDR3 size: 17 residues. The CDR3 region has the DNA TGCGCCAGCAGCTTGGTATGGTGGGGGCGTTCGGATTTTAGAGCTTTCTTT. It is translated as CASSLVWWGRSDFRAFF.

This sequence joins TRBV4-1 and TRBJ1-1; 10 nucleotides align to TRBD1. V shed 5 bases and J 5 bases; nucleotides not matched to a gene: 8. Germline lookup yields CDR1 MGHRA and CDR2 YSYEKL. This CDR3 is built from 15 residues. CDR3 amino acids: CASSGRTGGLTEAFF. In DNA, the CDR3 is TGCGCCAGCAGCGGACGGACAGGGGGTTTGACTGAAGCTTTCTTT.

The CDR3 here is CASSQTRREGWNEQFF. CDR3 DNA sequence: TGCGCCAGCAGCCAAACCCGGAGGGAGGGATGGAATGAGCAGTTCTTC. The genes are TRBV4-1 and TRBJ2-1, with TRBD2 identical over 7 bases. CDR3 length: 16 residues. Germline CDR1 is MGHRA and CDR2 is YSYEKL. Unmatched junction bases numbered 11, after V lost 2 bases and J lost 7 bases.

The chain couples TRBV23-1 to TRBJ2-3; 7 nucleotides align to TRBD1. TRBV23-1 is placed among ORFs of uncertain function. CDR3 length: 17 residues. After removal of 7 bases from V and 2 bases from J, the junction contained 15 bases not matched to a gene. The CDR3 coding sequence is TGCGCCAGCACTCGACCGAACAGGGGAGCCGACACAGATACGCAGTATTTT. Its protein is CASTRPNRGADTDTQYF.

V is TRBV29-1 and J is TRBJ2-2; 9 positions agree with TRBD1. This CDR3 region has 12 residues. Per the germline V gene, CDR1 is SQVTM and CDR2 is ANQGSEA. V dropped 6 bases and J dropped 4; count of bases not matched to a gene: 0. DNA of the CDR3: TGCAGCGTGGACAGGGGCACCGGGGAGCTGTTTTTT. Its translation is CSVDRGTGELFF.

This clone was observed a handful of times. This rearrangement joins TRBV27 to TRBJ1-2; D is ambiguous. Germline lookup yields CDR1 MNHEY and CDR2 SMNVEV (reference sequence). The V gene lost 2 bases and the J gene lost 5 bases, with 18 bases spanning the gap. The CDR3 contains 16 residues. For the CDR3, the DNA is TGTGCCAGCAGTTTAAGGAGGCCGGAGAGGTTTTATGGCTACACCTTC. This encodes CASSLRRPERFYGYTF.

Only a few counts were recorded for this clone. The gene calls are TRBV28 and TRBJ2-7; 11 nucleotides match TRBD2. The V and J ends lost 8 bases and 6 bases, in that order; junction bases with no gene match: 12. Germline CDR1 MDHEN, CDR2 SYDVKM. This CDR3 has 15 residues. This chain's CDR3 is CASGEVLAGESEQYF. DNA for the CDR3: TGTGCCAGCGGGGAGGTACTAGCGGGAGAGAGCGAGCAGTACTTC.

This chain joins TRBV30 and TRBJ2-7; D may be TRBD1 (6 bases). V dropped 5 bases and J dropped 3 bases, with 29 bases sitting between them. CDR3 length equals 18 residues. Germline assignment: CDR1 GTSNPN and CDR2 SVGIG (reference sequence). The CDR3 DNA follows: TGTGCCTGGTCTCTGGTGGGACACGGGCCCCTGCTTAACTACGAGCAGTACTTC. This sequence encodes CAWSLVGHGPLLNYEQYF.

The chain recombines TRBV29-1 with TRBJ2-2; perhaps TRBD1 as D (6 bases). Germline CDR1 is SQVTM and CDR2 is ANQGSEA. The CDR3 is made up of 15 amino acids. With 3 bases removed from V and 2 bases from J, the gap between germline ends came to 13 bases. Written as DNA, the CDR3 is TGCAGCGTTGAGGTTTCAGGGGTCAACACCGGGGAGCTGTTTTTT. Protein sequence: CSVEVSGVNTGELFF.